These T cell receptor beta chains were read from a single sample in a study of cytomegalovirus exposure and HLA in healthy donors. Assay used: immunoSEQ multiplex PCR; TCRdb lists only in-frame clones, some missing. Of under 200,000 clones in the sample, 80% were seen once. The sequencing sample was made of PBMCs. The receptors come from a man in his forties or fifties in good health and CMV-seronegative. Each CDR3 is given with its conserved first and last residue. Each record gives: D gene, J gene, V gene, clone size, CDR3 DNA, CDR3 protein. A D gene is named only where the DNA matches it firmly. Only part of the rows carry a size: once, few, many, or a class if the clone is expanded.

>TRBD1|TRBJ2-1|TRBV6-5|-
TGTGCCAGCGCCGCTGGGACAGGGGATCGCAATGAGCAGTTCTTC
CASAAGTGDRNEQFF
>TRBD1|TRBJ2-2|TRBV18|few
TGTGCCAGCTCACCACCGACAGGGTACACCGGGGAGCTGTTTTTT
CASSPPTGYTGELFF
>TRBD1|TRBJ2-2|TRBV15|-
TGTGCCACCAGCAGAGATCAGGGGGCTCTGGGCGGGGAGCTGTTTTTT
CATSRDQGALGGELFF
>-|TRBJ2-2|TRBV19|-
TGTGCCAGTAGTGGACCGGGACACTACACCGGGGAGCTGTTTTTT
CASSGPGHYTGELFF
>-|TRBJ2-7|TRBV7-9|-
TGTGCTACGGGCAGGGGATACGAGCAGTACTTC
CATGRGYEQYF
>-|TRBJ2-1|TRBV5-5|few
TGTGCCAGCAGCTTGTTTGGAGGGGGCGCTTCCTACAATGAGCAGTTCTTC
CASSLFGGGASYNEQFF
>TRBD2|TRBJ2-7|TRBV7-2|-
TGTGCCAGCAGCTCTAGGACTAGCGGGAGAGTCACCTACGAGCAGTACTTC
CASSSRTSGRVTYEQYF
>TRBD1|TRBJ2-7|TRBV29-1|-
TGCAGCGTTGAAAATGGGACAGGTTGGGTATTCGAGCAGTACTTC
CSVENGTGWVFEQYF
>TRBD1|TRBJ2-3|TRBV7-9|once
TGTGCCAGCAGCCCGGGACAGGGGGTCCCAGATACGCAGTATTTT
CASSPGQGVPDTQYF
>-|TRBJ1-3|TRBV21-1|-
TGTGCCAGCAAGCATTCCCCTGGAAACACCATATATTTT
CASKHSPGNTIYF
>-|TRBJ1-4|TRBV9|-
TGTGCCAGCAGCGTAGGGAGTTTAGATGAAAAACTGTTTTTT
CASSVGSLDEKLFF
>TRBD1|TRBJ2-5|TRBV29-1|-
TGCAGCGTTGAGAAGGGGGCCGGGGAGACCCAGTACTTC
CSVEKGAGETQYF
>TRBD1|TRBJ1-1|TRBV13|-
TGTGCCAGCAGCAGGACAGGGGGCACTGAAGCTTTCTTT
CASSRTGGTEAFF
>TRBD2|TRBJ2-7|TRBV6-1|-
TGTGCCAGCAGTGAAGCCGGGGCTAGCGGGAGACACTACGAGCAGTACTTC
CASSEAGASGRHYEQYF
>TRBD1|TRBJ1-5|TRBV6-1|few
TGTGCCAGCAGGGACAGGGGAGGGGAGAATCAGCCCCAGCATTTT
CASRDRGGENQPQHF
>-|TRBJ2-7|TRBV28|-
TGTGCCAGCAGTAGAAACAGGGTTACAACCTACGAGCAGTACTTC
CASSRNRVTTYEQYF
>-|TRBJ2-1|TRBV27|-
TGTGCCAGCAGTTTGGCACAGACCGACTCCTACAATGAGCAGTTCTTC
CASSLAQTDSYNEQFF
>TRBD1|TRBJ2-7|TRBV4-1|few
TGCGCCAGCAGCCAACCCGACAGGGGCCGAGTTGGGCAGTACTTC
CASSQPDRGRVGQYF
>TRBD1|TRBJ2-5|TRBV30|-
TGTGCCTGGAGTGGGAACTTGGGACAGGGTGGTAGGGAGACCCAGTACTTC
CAWSGNLGQGGRETQYF
>TRBD1|TRBJ2-3|TRBV5-8|-
TGTGCCAGCAGCTTCAGGGGGCGAACAGATACGCAGTATTTT
CASSFRGRTDTQYF
>-|TRBJ1-6|TRBV4-1|-
TGCGCCAGCAGCCAAGAAGGGCAGGGAAGGGATAATTCACCCCTCCACTTT
CASSQEGQGRDNSPLHF
>-|TRBJ2-7|TRBV5-1|-
TGCGCCAGCAGCTTGCAGGGTGTGGGTTACGAGCAGTACTTC
CASSLQGVGYEQYF
>-|TRBJ1-1|TRBV28|-
TGTGCCAGCAGCACAGGTCTGGCCACTGAAGCTTTCTTT
CASSTGLATEAFF
>-|TRBJ1-2|TRBV19|-
TGTGCCAGTAGTATAGACCTCGGGTTTGGCTACACCTTC
CASSIDLGFGYTF
>TRBD2|TRBJ2-1|TRBV7-7|-
TGTGCCAGCAGCCCCGGTCTAGCGGGGGATGAGCAGTTCTTC
CASSPGLAGDEQFF
>TRBD1|TRBJ1-4|TRBV7-9|-
TGTGCCAGCAGCTTAGAACAGGGGGCGGAAAAACTGTTTTTT
CASSLEQGAEKLFF
>-|TRBJ1-3|TRBV19|-
TGTGCCAGTAGTCCCCGGACAGTAGATGGAAACACCATATATTTT
CASSPRTVDGNTIYF
>-|TRBJ2-5|TRBV20-1|-
TGCAGTGCTAGAGCGCAAGAGACCCAGTACTTC
CSARAQETQYF
>-|TRBJ1-2|TRBV10-1|-
TGCGCCAGCAGTGAGTCTAGGGGAGGAGGGGAAGGCTACACCTTC
CASSESRGGGEGYTF
>TRBD2|TRBJ2-3|TRBV5-1|-
TGCGCCAGCAGCCGCCCCGGGACTAGCGGCAAAGATACGCAGTATTTT
CASSRPGTSGKDTQYF
>-|TRBJ2-7|TRBV7-9|-
TGTGCCAGCAGCTTAGAGGGACTTTCCTACGAGCAGTACTTC
CASSLEGLSYEQYF
>TRBD1|TRBJ1-1|TRBV2|-
TGTGCCAGCAGATCCCGGGACAGGGGGAACACTGAAGCTTTCTTT
CASRSRDRGNTEAFF
>TRBD1|TRBJ2-7|TRBV11-1|-
TGTGCCAGCAGCTTACGGACAGGGGCCACCTACGAGCAGTACTTC
CASSLRTGATYEQYF
>TRBD1|TRBJ2-1|TRBV30|few
TGTGCCTGGCACAGGGGGCGTAGTCATGAGCAGTTCTTC
CAWHRGRSHEQFF
>-|TRBJ2-4|TRBV4-1|-
TGCGCCAGCAGCCAAGTTCCTTTGGGACAGCGGGACTTC
CASSQVPLGQRDF
>-|TRBJ1-2|TRBV18|few
TGTGCCAGCTCACCAGGGGCTGCGAACTATGGCTACACCTTC
CASSPGAANYGYTF
>TRBD2|TRBJ2-3|TRBV7-9|-
TGTGCCAGCAGCTTAACCACCGGGACTAGCGGCCGAGGGAGGCAGTATTTT
CASSLTTGTSGRGRQYF
>TRBD1|TRBJ2-7|TRBV5-5|-
TGCGCCAGCAGCCGTCTACAGGGGGACGAGCAGTACTTC
CASSRLQGDEQYF
>-|TRBJ1-1|TRBV5-1|-
TGCGCCAGCAGCCCCTCGGAGGTCACTGAAGCTTTCTTT
CASSPSEVTEAFF
>-|TRBJ1-2|TRBV5-1|once
TGCGCCAGCAGCGGCGACATTGGCTATGGCTACACCTTC
CASSGDIGYGYTF
>TRBD1|TRBJ1-4|TRBV28|few
TGTGCCAGCAGTTCGACAGGGGCTGAGGAAAAACTGTTTTTT
CASSSTGAEEKLFF
>TRBD1|TRBJ2-4|TRBV5-1|-
TGCGCCAGCAGCCCCGGGGACAGAGGAAACATTCAGTACTTC
CASSPGDRGNIQYF
>-|TRBJ2-7|TRBV11-2|-
TGTGCCAGCAGTTCCCACACGGGCTACGAGCAGTACTTC
CASSSHTGYEQYF
>-|TRBJ2-7|TRBV7-8|-
TGTGCCAGCAGCTGGCAGGGGAAATACGAGCAGTACTTC
CASSWQGKYEQYF
>TRBD1|TRBJ1-1|TRBV10-3|-
TGTGCCATATCCCGGGACAGGGGGAACTCAATGAACACTGAAGCTTTCTTT
CAISRDRGNSMNTEAFF
>TRBD2|TRBJ2-1|TRBV11-3|-
TGTGCCAGCAGCTTTAGACTAGCGGGAGGGCAAAATGAGCAGTTCTTC
CASSFRLAGGQNEQFF
>TRBD2|TRBJ2-1|TRBV29-1|-
TGCAGCGCGTGGACTAGTCCGAACAATGAGCAGTTCTTC
CSAWTSPNNEQFF
>TRBD2|TRBJ2-1|TRBV9|-
TGTGCCAGCAGCCTGACAGATAGCGGGGTGGTCTACAATGAGCAGTTCTTC
CASSLTDSGVVYNEQFF
>TRBD1|TRBJ2-1|TRBV5-1|once
TGCGCCAGCAGCTATCTGACAGGGCGTAATGAGCAGTTCTTC
CASSYLTGRNEQFF
>-|TRBJ2-5|TRBV6-5|once
TGTGCCAGCAGTTACTCTGACAGGGAGACCCAGTACTTC
CASSYSDRETQYF
>TRBD1|TRBJ1-1|TRBV7-2|few
TGTGCCAGCAGCTTCTTAGGGGGCGCGAGTACTGAAGCTTTCTTT
CASSFLGGASTEAFF
>TRBD1|TRBJ1-1|TRBV5-6|-
TGTGCCAGCAGCTTCGACAGGGCGGGGGCTTTCTTT
CASSFDRAGAFF
>-|TRBJ2-2|TRBV29-1|-
TGCAGCGTTGGCCCTAGTGCGAACACCGGGGAGCTGTTTTTT
CSVGPSANTGELFF
>TRBD2|TRBJ2-1|TRBV5-3|-
TGTGCCAGAAGCCGGGGCGAGGTAGCGGGAGCAGGGTCCTACAATGAGCAGTTCTTC
CARSRGEVAGAGSYNEQFF
>TRBD1|TRBJ1-2|TRBV6-5|-
TGTGCCAGCAGTACACCCTCGGCAGGGGGTCGGGGCTACACCTTC
CASSTPSAGGRGYTF
>-|TRBJ2-2|TRBV10-3|-
TGTGCCATCAGTGTGGCAGGGGCGTACCCAAACACCGGGGAGCTGTTTTTT
CAISVAGAYPNTGELFF
>-|TRBJ2-3|TRBV11-3|-
TGTGCCAGCAGCCCCCGACTAGCAGATACGCAGTATTTT
CASSPRLADTQYF